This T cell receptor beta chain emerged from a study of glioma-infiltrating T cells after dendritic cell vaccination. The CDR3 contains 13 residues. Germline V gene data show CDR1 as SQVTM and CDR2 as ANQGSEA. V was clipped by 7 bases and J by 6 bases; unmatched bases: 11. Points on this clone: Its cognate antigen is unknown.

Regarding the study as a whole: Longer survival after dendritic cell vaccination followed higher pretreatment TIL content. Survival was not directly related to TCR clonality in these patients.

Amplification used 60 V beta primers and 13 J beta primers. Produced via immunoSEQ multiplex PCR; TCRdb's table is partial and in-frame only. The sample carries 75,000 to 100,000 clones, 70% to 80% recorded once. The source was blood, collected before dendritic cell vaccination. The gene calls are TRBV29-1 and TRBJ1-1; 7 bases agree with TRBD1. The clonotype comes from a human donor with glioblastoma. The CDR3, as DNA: TGCAGCGGTCAACAGGGGAGGATCGCTGAAGCTTTCTTT. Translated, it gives CSGQQGRIAEAFF. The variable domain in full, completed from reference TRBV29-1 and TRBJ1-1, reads SAVISQKPSRDICQRGTSLTIQCQVDSQVTMMFWYRQQPGQSLTLIATANQGSEATYESGFVIDKFPISRPNLTFSTLTVSNMSPEDSSIYLCSGQQGRIAEAFFGQGTRLTVV.